This T cell receptor (beta chain) was sequenced in a study of blood T cell repertoires in COVID-19. Study-wide context: Samples of COVID-19 (acute and convalescent) were obtained from the United States, Italy and Spain. PBMCs, B-cell-depleted T cells, or T cells were the source of the cDNA or gDNA that made up the material.

Germline values: CDR1 SGHTA, CDR2 FQGTGA. With V trimmed by 0 bases and J by 3 bases, 3 bases remained unmatched. The length of the CDR3 is 15 residues. In the authors' methods: From reference gene primer amplification, estimates of nucleated cell counts were derived. The table came from immunoSEQ multiplex PCR; TCRdb's copy has only in-frame clones and leaves some out. The V and J calls and clone size are taken from that table; D and trimming were inferred from the DNA. The repertoire has 100,000 to 150,000 clones, about 89% of them found once; the top ten carry approximately 4%. Material for sequencing was peripheral blood. This TCR was recovered from a woman aged 60-75 years with acute or convalescent COVID-19. The chain has TRBV7-3 and TRBJ2-5, with 8 bases identical to TRBD1. The CDR3 spells CASSLTPGGEETQYF. Here the CDR3 DNA reads TGTGCCAGCAGCTTAACGCCAGGGGGCGAAGAGACCCAGTACTTC.